The 19 T cell receptor beta chains listed next were all sequenced from one sample in a study of cytomegalovirus exposure and HLA in healthy donors. The PCR was carried out with 60 Vbeta primers and 13 Jbeta primers. Using immunoSEQ multiplex PCR, the repertoire was profiled, and TCRdb retains in-frame clones only, with some absent. The sample has 120,000 or so clones; 10% to 13% are singletons. The material sequenced was PBMCs. The receptors come from a woman between 18 and 30 years old in good health and CMV-seropositive.

The chain's CDR3 is CASSYLAGDNEQFF. Written as DNA, the CDR3 is TGTGCCAGCAGTTACTTGGCGGGAGACAATGAGCAGTTCTTC. J is TRBJ2-1 and V is TRBV6-5; TRBD2 aligns across 7 bases. This CDR3 region has 14 residues. J gave up 5 bases and V 1 base, and 2 bases lay outside the gene matches. Germline V lookup: CDR1 MNHEY, CDR2 SVGAGI.

CDR3 sequence: CASSLNTGTGSNEQYF. The DNA of the CDR3 is TGTGCCAGCAGCTTAAACACCGGGACAGGGAGTAACGAGCAGTACTTC. This chain links TRBV7-3 with TRBJ2-7; 9 positions match TRBD1. The germline CDR1 and CDR2 sequences are SGHTA and FQGTGA. The CDR3 has 16 amino acids. V gave up 1 base and J gave up 5 bases; unmatched junction bases: 9.

Note on this clone: At the DNA level, this CDR3 is encoded by other sequences in the same sample as well. V usage is TRBV5-4 and J usage is TRBJ2-7; 8 bases fit TRBD1. This CDR3 region has 20 residues. In germline, CDR1 is SGHNT, CDR2 YYREEE (reference sequence). The junction had 21 bases not matched to a gene; V was cut back by 4 bases and J by 0 bases. The CDR3 nucleotides are TGTGCCAGCAGCCTGGGCCCCAGGGGACAGGCCTCCAAAGACTCCTACGAGCAGTACTTC. Translating gives CASSLGPRGQASKDSYEQYF.

CDR3 loop: CASGGQGHYEQYF. The CDR3 region has the DNA TGTGCCAGCGGGGGACAGGGCCACTACGAGCAGTACTTC. The chain has TRBV25-1 and TRBJ2-7; 9 bases are a match to TRBD1. The germline gives CDR1 MGHDK, CDR2 SYGVNS. This CDR3 spans 13 amino acids. Germline trimming cut 8 bases from V and 3 bases from J; bases unmatched to any gene: 5.

This clone was found a few times. The CDR3 spells CASSLGSVYTDTQYF. CDR3 coding DNA: TGCGCCAGCAGCTTGGGTAGCGTATACACAGATACGCAGTATTTT. The V and J genes are TRBV4-1 and TRBJ2-3; D is perhaps TRBD2 (5 bases). This CDR3 comprises 15 residues. Per the germline V gene, CDR1 is MGHRA and CDR2 is YSYEKL. V was pared by 5 bases and J by 2 bases, with 14 bases between.

This clone was seen more than once but under ten times. Its ends do not fully match the called genes, so a read error is possible. The chain couples TRBV7-7 to TRBJ2-5; tentatively, D is TRBD2 (7 bases). The CDR3 is 14 amino acids. The germline V gene encodes CDR1 SSHAT and CDR2 FNYEAQ (reference sequence). The chain's CDR3 is CASSRGAEEETQYF. CDR3 nucleotides: TGTGCTAGCAGTCGGGGGGCAGAGGAAGAGACCCAGTACTTC. The variable domain in full, with the rest retrieved from reference TRBV7-7 and TRBJ2-5, is GAGVSQSPRYKVTKRGQDVTLRCDPISSHATLYWYQQALGQGPEFLTYFNYEAQPDKSGLPSDRFSAERPEGSISTLTIQRTEQRDSAMYRCASSRGAEEETQYFGPGTRLLVL.

V and J are TRBV6-6 and TRBJ2-7; the match to TRBD2 covers 11 bases. The V and J ends lost 6 bases and 7 bases, in that order; junction bases with no gene match: 8. The CDR3 spans 14 residues. CDR1 is MNHNY, CDR2 SVGAGI, per germline (reference sequence). The CDR3 protein is CASRQTSGSWEQYF. Here the CDR3 DNA reads TGTGCCAGCAGACAAACTAGCGGGAGTTGGGAGCAGTACTTC.

The CDR3 is CASSGQANTEAFF. In DNA form, the CDR3 reads TGTGCCAGCAGCGGACAGGCGAACACTGAAGCTTTCTTT. The chain carries TRBV6-1 and TRBJ1-1; 7 bases line up with TRBD1. This CDR3 has 13 amino acids. Germline CDR1 is MNHNS and CDR2 is SASEGT. The junction had 2 bases not matched to a gene; V was cut back by 6 bases and J by 1 base.

This clone was counted between two and nine times. This sequence joins TRBV5-4 and TRBJ1-2; unclear D gene. CDR1 and CDR2 from the germline V gene are SGHNT and YYREEE (reference sequence). V lost 4 bases and J lost 3, with 10 bases in between. The CDR3 has 13 residues. CDR3 nucleotides: TGTGCCAGCAGCCGACAAGATTACTATGGCTACACCTTC. Protein sequence: CASSRQDYYGYTF.

This chain connects TRBV7-9 to TRBJ1-2; 7 bases align to TRBD1. The CDR3 is made up of 12 amino acids. V lost 5 bases and J lost 8; bases outside the gene matches: 5. Germline values: CDR1 SEHNR, CDR2 FQNEAQ (reference sequence). For the CDR3, the DNA is TGTGCCAGCAGCCCACAGGGGATCGGCTACACCTTC. As protein: CASSPQGIGYTF.

This chain uses TRBV2 with TRBJ2-1; the D gene is possibly TRBD2 (6 bases). In germline, CDR1 is SNHLY, CDR2 FYNNEI. The V and J ends lost 4 bases and 15 bases respectively, with 13 bases between them. The CDR3 covers 11 residues. CDR3: CASSVGGVRFF. In nucleotides, the CDR3 is TGTGCCAGCAGTGTTGGCGGGGTCAGGTTCTTC.

This clone was seen only a few times. The gene calls are TRBV5-5 and TRBJ2-7; D is ambiguous. The germline CDR1 and CDR2 sequences are SGHKS and YYEKEE (reference sequence). With 0 bases removed from V and 3 bases from J, the gap between germline ends came to 7 bases. The CDR3 runs to 13 residues. This CDR3 reads CASSLDLFYEQYF. For the CDR3, the DNA is TGTGCCAGCAGCTTGGATTTATTCTACGAGCAGTACTTC.

V is TRBV7-3 and J is TRBJ2-2, with TRBD2 identical over 11 bases. With 3 bases clipped from V and 6 bases from J, the junction kept 6 bases outside the gene matches. The germline V gene has CDR1 SGHTA and CDR2 FQGTGA. The CDR3 consists of 16 residues. CDR3: CASSLTTSGSAGELFF. In DNA, the CDR3 is TGTGCCAGCAGCTTGACAACTAGCGGGAGTGCCGGGGAGCTGTTTTTT.

This clone was seen a few times. The V gene is TRBV7-9, the J gene TRBJ1-1, with unresolved D. V was clipped by 6 bases and J by 2 bases, with 13 bases between them. The CDR3 totals 14 residues. The V gene's germline CDR1 is SEHNR and CDR2 FQNEAQ (reference sequence). This CDR3 is CASSPPGINTEAFF. The CDR3 region has the DNA TGTGCCAGCAGTCCGCCGGGAATAAACACTGAAGCTTTCTTT.

The V gene is TRBV4-2, the J gene TRBJ2-7; 8 bases line up with TRBD2. V lost 0 bases and J lost 2; bases outside the gene matches: 6. The CDR3 loop spans 16 amino acids. CDR1 LGHNA and CDR2 YNFKEQ come from the germline V gene. The CDR3 region has the DNA TGTGCCAGCAGCCAAGATCTTCTAGCGGGCCCCTACGAGCAGTACTTC. As protein: CASSQDLLAGPYEQYF.

The chain carries TRBV19 and TRBJ1-2; D is possibly TRBD1 (5 bases). Germline CDR1 LNHDA, CDR2 SQIVND (reference sequence). V lost 5 bases and J lost 1, with 11 bases in between. The CDR3 spans 14 residues. In DNA form, the CDR3 reads TGTGCCAGTAGTCTTCGGACAAATAACTATGGCTACACCTTC. Translated, it gives CASSLRTNNYGYTF.

This chain links TRBV5-1 with TRBJ2-1; 12 bases agree with TRBD2. Per germline, CDR1 SGHRS and CDR2 YFSETQ. Trimming cost V 3 bases and J 5 bases; bases outside gene matches: 3. This CDR3 spans 15 amino acids. The CDR3 nucleotides read TGCGCCAGCAGCTATGGACTAGCGGGGAACAATGAGCAGTTCTTC. The encoded protein is CASSYGLAGNNEQFF. The full variable domain, with the rest looked up from reference TRBV5-1 and TRBJ2-1, is KAGVTQTPRYLIKTRGQQVTLSCSPISGHRSVSWYQQTPGQGLQFLFEYFSETQRNKGNFPGRFSGRQFSNSRSEMNVSTLELGDSALYLCASSYGLAGNNEQFFGPGTRLTVL.

The gene calls are TRBV15 and TRBJ2-1, with TRBD2 as a possible D gene (6 bases). CDR1 and CDR2 from the germline V gene are LNHNV and YYDKDF (reference sequence). V lost 8 bases to trimming and J lost 7 bases, with 18 bases between them. The CDR3 spans 14 residues. This chain's CDR3 is CATGDPGEGNEQFF. The CDR3 nucleotides read TGTGCCACCGGGGATCCGGGAGAAGGGAATGAGCAGTTCTTC.

This clone was detected only a few times. The chain joins TRBV7-2 to TRBJ2-1; tentatively, D is TRBD2 (7 bases). This CDR3 has 14 residues. Trimming shortened V by 1 base and J by 6 bases, and 10 bases separated the two germline ends. Germline V CDR1 and CDR2: SGHTA, FQGNSA. The CDR3 sequence: CASSLVGGGNEQFF. The CDR3 nucleotides are TGTGCCAGCAGCTTAGTAGGGGGGGGCAATGAGCAGTTCTTC.